Presented here are 30 T cell receptor beta chains from one specimen sequenced in a study of diagnostic markers for celiac disease. TCRdb re-called the reads and gives one entry per CDR3 protein, without DNA. The table for this sample gives roughly 3,600 distinct CDR3 sequences. Sample: either unsorted cells or a sorted T cell fraction (not recorded which). These receptors were obtained from a human donor. This table probably holds off-target reads from a library built for another chain.

The chain employs TRBV29-1 and TRBJ1-2; without DNA, the TCRdb call of TRBD1 cannot be checked. This CDR3 has 13 residues. Germline-derived CDR1 and CDR2 are SQVTM and ANQGSEA. CDR3 amino acids: CSVRPGSNYGYTF.

This clonotype shows up as medium-sized by frequency. This CDR3 reads CASSRDNKGPQHF. The chain has TRBV7-2 and TRBJ1-5; TCRdb outputs TRBD1, but without DNA this stays unchecked. The germline V gene encodes CDR1 SGHTA and CDR2 FQGNSA. CDR3 length equals 13 residues.

The genes are TRBV7-6 and TRBJ2-5; TCRdb picks TRBD2, but there is no DNA to check that call. Germline lookup yields CDR1 SGHVS and CDR2 FNYEAQ. The CDR3 has 15 residues. The CDR3 reads CASSLRERLAETQYF.

The chain joins TRBV5-6 to TRBJ1-6. CDR3 size: 12 residues. The germline V gene encodes CDR1 SGHDT and CDR2 YYEEEE. This chain's CDR3 is CASSLVGSSLHF.

By frequency, this clonotype is medium-sized. This rearrangement joins TRBV27 to TRBJ2-1; TCRdb's D call, TRBD2, is unchecked because there is no DNA. Germline V gene lookup returns CDR1 MNHEY and CDR2 SMNVEV (reference sequence). The CDR3 totals 17 residues. The CDR3 region is CASSLRTSGGIANEQFF.

The V call is TRBV24-1, the J call TRBJ1-4; TCRdb's D gene call, TRBD1, goes unchecked for lack of DNA. The CDR3 totals 13 residues. Germline V gives CDR1 KGHDR, CDR2 SFDVKD. CDR3 sequence reads: CATGGEANEKLFF.

The rearrangement uses TRBV5-1 and TRBJ1-6; TCRdb selects TRBD1, and the lack of DNA leaves this call unchecked. In germline, CDR1 is SGHRS, CDR2 YFSETQ. The length of the CDR3 is 14 residues. The CDR3 loop reads CASSLRGPNSPLHF.

This clonotype shows up as medium-sized by frequency. This rearrangement joins TRBV20-1 to TRBJ1-5; checking the TCRdb D call of TRBD1 is not possible without DNA. Germline CDR1 reads DFQATT; CDR2 reads SNEGSKA (reference sequence). This CDR3 has 14 amino acids. The CDR3 sequence: CSARDYRENQPQHF.

This clonotype shows up as medium-sized by frequency. CDR3 sequence reads: CASSPKRPSTDTQYF. The chain employs TRBV7-9 and TRBJ2-3. The CDR3 sequence is 15 residues long. The germline V gene has CDR1 SEHNR and CDR2 FQNEAQ (reference sequence).

This clonotype is called medium-sized based on its frequency. The chain is built from TRBV20-1 and TRBJ2-5; TCRdb lists TRBD1, though no DNA is available to test this call. This CDR3 has 13 residues. From germline, CDR1 is DFQATT and CDR2 SNEGSKA (reference sequence). The chain's CDR3 is CSAPPGAQETQYF.

V usage is TRBV24-1 and J usage is TRBJ2-1. This CDR3 spans 14 amino acids. The germline V gene encodes CDR1 KGHDR and CDR2 SFDVKD. The CDR3 spells CATSAPDSYNEQFF.

By frequency, this clonotype registers medium-sized. The chain couples TRBV5-1 to TRBJ2-6; TCRdb gives TRBD1 as the D gene, but with no DNA this cannot be confirmed. The CDR3 consists of 18 residues. Germline CDR1 SGHRS, CDR2 YFSETQ. The CDR3 reads CASSSGAGATSGANVLTF.

Measured by frequency, this clonotype is medium-sized. This rearrangement joins TRBV4-3 to TRBJ2-7; TCRdb reports TRBD1, a call that lacks DNA to check it against. The CDR3 consists of 14 residues. Germline lookup yields CDR1 LGHNA and CDR2 YSLEER. The CDR3 sequence is CASSLLTGTHEQYF.

This clonotype is identified as large from frequency. This rearrangement joins TRBV4-2 to TRBJ2-2. CDR1 and CDR2 from the germline V gene are LGHNA and YNFKEQ. The CDR3 is made up of 14 amino acids. CDR3 sequence: CASSQDGTIGELFF.

V is TRBV6-5 and J is TRBJ1-2; TCRdb reports TRBD1, a call that lacks DNA to check it against. Germline lookup yields CDR1 MNHEY and CDR2 SVGAGI. There are 14 residues in the CDR3. CDR3 sequence: CASSYSSDSYGYTF.

Its frequency marks this clonotype as medium-sized. The genes are TRBV12-3 or TRBV12-4 and TRBJ2-2; without DNA, the TCRdb call of TRBD1 cannot be checked. The CDR3 is made up of 14 amino acids. CDR3: CASSYFGATGELFF.

This clonotype is identified as large from frequency. The chain employs TRBV7-8 and TRBJ2-5. Germline CDR1 and CDR2: SGHVS and FQNEAQ. This CDR3 comprises 12 residues. The CDR3 is CASSLAGETQYF.

This chain uses TRBV7-3 with TRBJ2-5; TCRdb names TRBD2, which stays unverified in the absence of DNA. The CDR3 totals 16 residues. From germline, CDR1 is SGHTA and CDR2 FQGTGA. The CDR3 loop is CASSLTGSGSAETQYF.

The genes are TRBV29-1 and TRBJ2-7; TCRdb returns TRBD1, unconfirmable since there is no DNA. Looked up from germline, CDR1 is SQVTM and CDR2 is ANQGSEA. The CDR3 has 13 amino acids. The CDR3 here is CSVDAGHSYEQYF.

The gene calls are TRBV7-8 and TRBJ2-7. In germline, CDR1 is SGHVS, CDR2 FQNEAQ. CDR3 length equals 13 residues. CDR3 protein: CASGAVPGYEQYF. Full variable domain (missing parts from reference TRBV7-8 and TRBJ2-7): GAGVSQSPRYKVAKRGQDVALRCDPISGHVSLFWYQQALGQGPEFLTYFQNEAQLDKSGLPSDRFFAERPEGSVSTLKIQRTQQEDSAVYLCASGAVPGYEQYFGPGTRLTVT.

This clonotype is labeled medium-sized based on frequency. This chain links TRBV5-1 with TRBJ2-3. Germline V gives CDR1 SGHRS, CDR2 YFSETQ. The CDR3 is made up of 14 amino acids. This CDR3 reads CASSFGSETDTQYF. The full variable domain, completed using reference TRBV5-1 and TRBJ2-3, is KAGVTQTPRYLIKTRGQQVTLSCSPISGHRSVSWYQQTPGQGLQFLFEYFSETQRNKGNFPGRFSGRQFSNSRSEMNVSTLELGDSALYLCASSFGSETDTQYFGPGTRLTVL.

The CDR3 here is CASSGSGTLGDTQYF. This rearrangement joins TRBV12-3 or TRBV12-4 to TRBJ2-3; TCRdb calls TRBD1, which cannot be checked without DNA. The CDR3 has 15 amino acids.

Its frequency marks this clonotype as medium-sized (0.01 to 0.1%). The chain employs TRBV20-1 and TRBJ1-2. Germline V CDR1 and CDR2: DFQATT, SNEGSKA (reference sequence). The CDR3 runs to 14 residues. The CDR3 is CSASDYSANYGYTF.

Frequency places this clonotype as medium-sized. V and J are TRBV10-2 and TRBJ2-6; TCRdb selects TRBD2, and the lack of DNA leaves this call unchecked. This CDR3 has 17 amino acids. Germline CDR1 WSHSY, CDR2 SAAADI. The CDR3 region is CASSESKGGAGANVLTF.

V gene TRBV6-1 combines with J gene TRBJ1-5; there is no DNA to check the TCRdb D call of TRBD1. The CDR3 loop spans 16 amino acids. Germline V gives CDR1 MNHNS, CDR2 SASEGT. CDR3 region: CASSDPPGQSNQPQHF.

This clonotype registers large by frequency. The chain links TRBV6-2 or TRBV6-3 to TRBJ2-1; TCRdb designates TRBD1, a call that cannot be tested without DNA. This CDR3 region has 12 residues. In germline, CDR1 is MNHEY, CDR2 SVGEGT. CDR3 sequence: CAGRGINNEQFF.

This clonotype counts as medium-sized by frequency. This chain links TRBV7-2 with TRBJ1-1. The CDR3 contains 15 residues. Germline CDR1 and CDR2: SGHTA and FQGNSA. The CDR3 sequence is CASSSGIRGTTEAFF.

The chain combines TRBV7-2 with TRBJ2-1. Germline CDR1 and CDR2: SGHTA and FQGNSA. The CDR3 sequence is 15 residues long. The CDR3 is CASSSFKGSYNEQFF.

By frequency, this clonotype is medium-sized. This sequence joins TRBV20-1 and TRBJ1-5; TCRdb picks TRBD1, but there is no DNA to check that call. The germline CDR1 and CDR2 sequences are DFQATT and SNEGSKA (reference sequence). The CDR3 totals 14 residues. CDR3 residues: CSARPRGGVKPQHF.

The chain couples TRBV20-1 to TRBJ2-7; TCRdb designates TRBD2, a call that cannot be tested without DNA. The CDR3 has 15 residues. In germline, CDR1 is DFQATT, CDR2 SNEGSKA (reference sequence). The CDR3 reads CSARRGLASNRDQYF.